The text below deals with one T cell receptor beta chain. The antigen is not known. Germline assignment: CDR1 MNHEY and CDR2 SVGAGI. The V and J ends lost 2 bases and 8 bases respectively, with 12 bases between them. The CDR3 loop spans 14 amino acids. This sample is part of a study of cytomegalovirus exposure and HLA in healthy donors. About the study: Unique TCRs numbering some 80 million, obtained from HLA-typed donors, made up an early data release.

With 60 Vbeta and 13 Jbeta primers, the PCR was carried out. Generated by immunoSEQ multiplex PCR, the TCRdb table keeps only in-frame clones and is missing some. Its table lists around 130,000 clones. The study's findings and limits: In a later analysis, most CMV-associated TCR beta chains appeared HLA-restricted.

The chain employs TRBV6-5 and TRBJ1-4; the D gene is possibly TRBD1 (5 bases). Input material: PBMCs. The TCR sequence derives from a woman aged 60 to 75 in good health and CMV-seronegative. CDR3 sequence reads: CASSYGGGREKLFF. CDR3 DNA sequence: TGTGCCAGCAGTTACGGTGGGGGGAGAGAAAAACTGTTTTTT.